Below, 8 T cell receptor beta chains from the same sample are listed, as sequenced in a study of T-cell reconstitution after alpha-beta-depleted transplantation in children. Molecular barcoding with unique molecular identifiers was used for the TCRbeta library. TCRdb fed the PCR reads into MiXCR, producing one record per CDR3 protein. The sample lists about 410,000 distinct CDR3 sequences; roughly 22% were seen once. Sequences were derived from PBMCs from the stem cell graft donor, sampled from the stem cell graft. The source is a human donor who donated a stem cell graft to a child with acute myeloid leukemia.

This clonotype was seen many times. This chain links TRBV12-3 or TRBV12-4 with TRBJ2-1, with TRBD2 matching 10 bases. V gave up 4 bases and J gave up 7 bases; unmatched junction bases: 7. The CDR3 covers 15 residues. CDR3 nucleotide sequence: TGTGCCAGCAGTTCCAGCGGGAGGGCCGGGAATGAGCAGTTCTTC. Translated, it gives CASSSSGRAGNEQFF.

The rearrangement links TRBV6-5 to TRBJ2-7; 9 bases line up with TRBD1. Germline CDR1 and CDR2: MNHEY and SVGAGI. The V segment lost 0 bases and the J segment 1 base; nucleotides outside the gene matches: 4. CDR3 length: 16 amino acids. The CDR3 spells CASSYSGGTGSYEQYF. The CDR3 DNA reads as TGTGCCAGCAGTTACTCGGGAGGGACAGGGTCCTACGAGCAGTACTTC.

This clonotype was counted between two and nine times. The chain recombines TRBV20-1 with TRBJ2-4; 10 bases align to TRBD2. Trimming cost V 3 bases and J 0 bases; bases outside gene matches: 14. The CDR3 length is 19 residues. Germline lookup yields CDR1 DFQATT and CDR2 SNEGSKA (reference sequence). CDR3 residues: CSARGTSVHTNLAKNIQYF. The CDR3 DNA is TGCAGTGCTAGGGGGACTAGCGTCCACACGAACCTAGCCAAAAACATTCAGTACTTC.

The J gene is TRBJ2-1, the V gene TRBV25-1; 7 bases match TRBD1. Per germline, CDR1 MGHDK and CDR2 SYGVNS. This CDR3 spans 16 amino acids. The junction had 11 bases not matched to a gene; V was cut back by 3 bases and J by 6 bases. The CDR3 protein is CASSDSGQVLGNEQFF. The CDR3 bases are TGTGCCAGCAGTGATTCCGGACAGGTCCTCGGCAATGAGCAGTTCTTC.

This clonotype was observed a handful of times. The V call is TRBV27, the J call TRBJ2-3; D unclear. There are 15 residues in the CDR3. Between the trimmed V and J ends, which lost 3 bases and 0 bases, there was a span of 10 bases. CDR1 and CDR2 from the germline V gene are MNHEY and SMNVEV (reference sequence). The CDR3 nucleotides are TGTGCCAGCAGTTTTCTATCTTCTAGCACAGATACGCAGTATTTT. Its translation: CASSFLSSSTDTQYF.

This clonotype turned up a few times. The V call is TRBV4-1, the J call TRBJ1-2; 9 bases align to TRBD1. J lost 1 base, V lost 4 bases, and 4 bases had no gene match. Germline CDR1 reads MGHRA; CDR2 reads YSYEKL. This CDR3 has 15 amino acids. The CDR3 protein is CASSRTGGDNYGYTF. CDR3 DNA sequence: TGCGCCAGCAGCCGCACAGGGGGCGATAACTATGGCTACACCTTC.

This clonotype has just a few counts. The chain combines TRBV28 with TRBJ2-2; 8 bases match TRBD2. Germline V lookup: CDR1 MDHEN, CDR2 SYDVKM. The J segment lost 3 bases and the V segment lost 4 bases, leaving 7 bases of the junction unmatched. The CDR3 is 16 residues long. CDR3: CASSSKRERYTGELFF. In DNA, the CDR3 is TGTGCCAGCAGTTCTAAGCGGGAGCGGTACACCGGGGAGCTGTTTTTT.

This sequence joins TRBV10-3 and TRBJ1-2; D might be TRBD1 (6 bases). Germline V lookup: CDR1 ENHRY, CDR2 SYGVKD. The V gene lost 6 bases and the J gene lost 4 bases, with 18 bases spanning the gap. The length of the CDR3 is 15 residues. This CDR3 reads CAIRQPPGESYGYTF. The CDR3 DNA reads as TGTGCCATCAGACAACCCCCAGGGGAAAGCTATGGCTACACCTTC.